These 25 T cell receptor beta chains came from one sample sequenced in a study of CD8+CD57+ T cells in acquired aplastic anemia. Only patients with CD8+CD57+ cell expansion on flow cytometry were chosen for sequencing. TCR beta VDJ combinations and CDR3 sequences were profiled from genomic DNA. TCRdb redid the calling of the reads with MiXCR, one entry per CDR3 protein. Found here are roughly 220,000 distinct CDR3 sequences, around three fifths of them singletons; the top ten hold under 60%. Input material: sorted CD4+, CD8+, or CD8+CD57+ T cells (not recorded which) from PBMCs. The receptors here all came from a human donor with aplastic anemia.

At least ten counts were recorded for this clonotype. V and J are TRBV19 and TRBJ1-5; D call uncertain. Germline assignment: CDR1 LNHDA and CDR2 SQIVND (reference sequence). The CDR3 consists of 19 residues. V was cut by 2 bases and J by 0 bases, with 20 bases left in between. CDR3 sequence (DNA): TGTGCCAGTAGTATAAGGTTGGATGGTGTGGGTTATAGCAATCAGCCCCAGCATTTT. As protein: CASSIRLDGVGYSNQPQHF.

This clonotype has a single count. J is TRBJ2-1 and V is TRBV10-3, with 10 bases lining up with TRBD2. From germline, CDR1 is ENHRY and CDR2 SYGVKD. The CDR3 totals 14 residues. V lost 11 bases, J lost 9 bases, and 13 bases stayed unmatched. This CDR3 is CAARAGTSAVEQFF. CDR3 nucleotides: TGTGCCGCCAGGGCCGGGACTAGCGCCGTTGAGCAGTTCTTC.

Concerning this clonotype itself: The CDR3 does not end in the conserved phenylalanine or tryptophan, so this is likely a read error. Because the CDR3's place on the DNA is in doubt, the DNA is left out and the CDR3 is given as listed by TCRdb. The chain joins TRBV20-1 to TRBJ2-5; the DNA was not compared with TRBD1, the D call given in the table. Germline CDR1 is DFQATT and CDR2 is SNEGSKA (reference sequence). Inclusive of both ends, the CDR3 amounts to 8 amino acids. The CDR3 here is CSARDAPL.

This clonotype was recorded only once. The rearrangement links TRBV20-1 to TRBJ2-3; 8 nucleotides align to TRBD2. There are 15 residues in the CDR3. With V trimmed by 5 bases and J by 3 bases, 10 bases remained unmatched. Per the germline V gene, CDR1 is DFQATT and CDR2 is SNEGSKA (reference sequence). This CDR3 reads CSAHPAGVGTDTQYF. The CDR3 DNA is TGCAGTGCTCATCCAGCGGGGGTAGGGACAGATACGCAGTATTTT.

The genes are TRBV2 and TRBJ2-5, with a possible D match to TRBD1 (5 bases). The germline V gene has CDR1 SNHLY and CDR2 FYNNEI. The CDR3 loop spans 14 amino acids. V lost 5 bases, J lost 1 base, and 11 bases lay in between. CDR3 bases: TGTGCCAGCAGTCGGACACTTCCCCAAGAGACCCAGTACTTC. It yields the protein CASSRTLPQETQYF.

About this clonotype itself: The junction differs from germline at one of its ends, possibly a read error. This chain joins TRBV5-1 and TRBJ1-1, with 7 bases lining up with TRBD1. The germline gives CDR1 SGHRS, CDR2 YFSETQ. The CDR3 runs to 15 residues. CDR3 loop: CASSLGDSRNTEAFF. In DNA form, the CDR3 reads TGCGCCAGCAGCTTAGGGGACAGCCGGAACACTGAAGCGTTCTTT.

The V gene is TRBV12-3 or TRBV12-4, the J gene TRBJ1-3; unclear D gene. Trimming shortened V by 8 bases and J by 4 bases, and 18 bases separated the two germline ends. The CDR3 runs 15 residues. CDR3 sequence reads: CASRSPEDEGNTIYF. DNA of the CDR3: TGTGCCAGCCGCTCTCCGGAGGACGAGGGAAACACCATATATTTT.

The chain combines TRBV5-1 with TRBJ1-2; 7 nucleotides agree with TRBD1. Per germline, CDR1 SGHRS and CDR2 YFSETQ. J lost 6 bases, V lost 4 bases, and 6 bases had no gene match. The CDR3 sequence is 13 residues long. The CDR3 DNA reads as TGCGCCAGCAGCCTCAGGGGGACAGATGGCTACACCTTC. Translation gives CASSLRGTDGYTF.

The chain has TRBV2 and TRBJ1-1; D might be TRBD1 (6 bases). Germline CDR1 is SNHLY and CDR2 is FYNNEI. The CDR3 runs 14 residues. Trimming took 6 bases from V and 1 from J, leaving 12 bases between them. CDR3 bases: TGTGCCAGCAGATTAGAGACAGGGAACACTGAAGCTTTCTTT. Translated, it gives CASRLETGNTEAFF.

A word on this clonotype: Given the absence of the conserved phenylalanine or tryptophan at the CDR3 end, a read error is likely. This chain joins TRBV2 and TRBJ2-1, with a possible D match to TRBD2 (6 bases). CDR3 length: 15 amino acids. CDR1 SNHLY and CDR2 FYNNEI come from the germline V gene. The V end was cut by 6 bases, the J end by 0 bases, with 12 bases between. CDR3 in amino acids: CASRGDFSSYNEQFR. CDR3 bases: TGTGCCAGCAGGGGGGACTTCAGCTCCTACAATGAGCAGTTCAGA.

J is TRBJ1-1 and V is TRBV6-5, with 7 nucleotides matching TRBD1. The CDR3 totals 15 residues. Germline V gene sequence: CDR1 MNHEY, CDR2 SVGAGI. The V segment lost 2 bases and the J segment 2 bases; nucleotides outside the gene matches: 5. The CDR3: CASSYEWDSNTEAFF. CDR3 nucleotide sequence: TGTGCCAGCAGTTACGAGTGGGACAGCAACACTGAAGCTTTCTTT.

This clonotype came up many times. This CDR3 is CASSYLHLPATNEKLFF. CDR3 DNA sequence: TGTGCCAGCAGTTACCTCCACCTTCCTGCAACTAATGAAAAACTGTTTTTT. The V call is TRBV6-6, the J call TRBJ1-4, with D uncertain. Germline CDR1 reads MNHNY; CDR2 reads SVGAGI (reference sequence). This CDR3 spans 17 amino acids. V was shortened by 2 bases and J by 0 bases, with 13 bases between the two germline ends.

The chain links TRBV12-3 or TRBV12-4 to TRBJ1-5; D gene uncertain. Trimming stripped 7 bases from V and 6 bases from J, with 10 bases between. CDR3 length: 12 amino acids. This chain's CDR3 is CASTGRGQPQHF. CDR3 DNA: TGTGCCAGCACCGGGCGGGGTCAGCCCCAGCATTTT.

The chain recombines TRBV7-9 with TRBJ1-4; 11 nucleotides line up with TRBD1. Germline assignment: CDR1 SEHNR and CDR2 FQNEAQ (reference sequence). V dropped 1 base and J dropped 5; count of bases not matched to a gene: 9. The CDR3 length is 18 residues. The CDR3 DNA reads as TGTGCCAGCAGCTTAGGCCCGGACAGGGGGCGCGGGAATGAAAAACTGTTTTTT. This codes for CASSLGPDRGRGNEKLFF.

The chain links TRBV2 to TRBJ1-1; 9 bases are a match to TRBD1. The length of the CDR3 is 15 residues. Trimming at V came to 7 bases and at J to 0 bases, leaving 6 bases not matched to a gene. Germline assignment: CDR1 SNHLY and CDR2 FYNNEI. DNA for the CDR3: TGTGCCAGCAACGAACAGGGGGCCCTGAACACTGAAGCTTTCTTT. It specifies CASNEQGALNTEAFF.

The chain is built from TRBV7-2 and TRBJ1-1, with D perhaps matching TRBD1 (6 bases). Germline lookup yields CDR1 SGHTA and CDR2 FQGNSA. Deletions cut 1 base from V and 7 bases from J, with 16 bases between. The CDR3 is 15 residues long. The CDR3 bases are TGTGCCAGCAGCTTAGGGGGGGGCCCTTATATTGAAGCTTTCTTT. This gives the protein CASSLGGGPYIEAFF. Complete variable domain (other parts from reference TRBV7-2 and TRBJ1-1): GAGVSQSPSNKVTEKGKDVELRCDPISGHTALYWYRQSLGQGLEFLIYFQGNSAPDKSGLPSDRFSAERTGGSVSTLTIQRTQQEDSAVYLCASSLGGGPYIEAFFGQGTRLTVV.

A word on this clonotype: Mismatch with germline at one junction end may stem from a read error. The CDR3 region is CASSLGGALFEQCF. In DNA, the CDR3 is TGTGCCAGCAGCTTAGGGGGGGCCCTCTTCGAGCAGTGCTTC. The chain employs TRBV7-3 and TRBJ2-7, with D possibly TRBD2 on 7 matching bases. The V gene's germline CDR1 is SGHTA and CDR2 FQGTGA. This CDR3 spans 14 amino acids.

V gene TRBV2 combines with J gene TRBJ1-6; 12 bases align to TRBD1. V lost 8 bases to trimming and J lost 9 bases; unmatched junction nucleotides: 8. Germline lookup yields CDR1 SNHLY and CDR2 FYNNEI. The CDR3 is 15 residues long. This CDR3 is CASSPGQGAASPLHF. CDR3 DNA sequence: TGTGCCAGCTCACCGGGACAGGGGGCTGCTTCACCCCTCCACTTT.

This clonotype was recorded once. The chain has TRBV20-1 and TRBJ2-7; the D call may be TRBD1 or TRBD2 (5 bases each). The CDR3 length is 14 residues. The V gene lost 2 bases and the J gene lost 0 bases, with 11 bases spanning the gap. Germline V gene sequence: CDR1 DFQATT, CDR2 SNEGSKA (reference sequence). CDR3 coding DNA: TGCAGTGCTAGATCGGGACGGCTCTCCTACGAGCAGTACTTC. As protein: CSARSGRLSYEQYF.

A single count supports this clonotype. The V and J genes are TRBV12-3 or TRBV12-4 and TRBJ1-4; D is perhaps TRBD1 (6 bases). The CDR3 consists of 16 residues. Trimming took off 5 bases at V and 5 bases at J, with 18 bases between the two ends. This CDR3 reads CASSPGAEGGNEKLFF. In DNA form, the CDR3 reads TGTGCCAGCAGTCCCGGTGCGGAGGGGGGAAATGAAAAACTGTTTTTT.

The chain has TRBV7-9 and TRBJ2-3, with 7 nucleotides matching TRBD2. V lost 1 base, J lost 4 bases, and 8 bases stayed unmatched. Looked up from germline, CDR1 is SEHNR and CDR2 is FQNEAQ (reference sequence). The CDR3 runs to 16 residues. The CDR3 reads CASSLGGRENADTQYF. DNA for the CDR3: TGTGCCAGCAGCTTAGGAGGGCGGGAGAATGCAGATACGCAGTATTTT.

This clonotype has just a few counts. V is TRBV20-1 and J is TRBJ2-7; no definite D call. Trimming left V 3 bases short and J 5 bases short, with 11 bases between. Germline CDR1 reads DFQATT; CDR2 reads SNEGSKA (reference sequence). The CDR3 has 12 residues. The CDR3, as DNA: TGCAGTGCTAGGGTCAGACCCCACGAGCAGTACTTC. Amino acid sequence: CSARVRPHEQYF.

This chain connects TRBV7-3 to TRBJ2-7; possible D gene TRBD2, 5 bases. The germline CDR1 and CDR2 sequences are SGHTA and FQGTGA. The CDR3 has 14 residues. Between the trimmed V and J ends, which lost 5 bases and 1 base, there was a span of 12 bases. CDR3 loop: CASSPKRGSYEQYF. In nucleotides, the CDR3 is TGTGCCAGCAGCCCGAAACGGGGTTCCTACGAGCAGTACTTC.

This clonotype was recorded many times. A clone one base away is much larger, so this may be a read error. This is likely a read error, given that the CDR3 carries no conserved phenylalanine or tryptophan at its end. V is TRBV10-3 and J is TRBJ2-7, with D possibly matching TRBD2 (6 bases). Germline assignment: CDR1 ENHRY and CDR2 SYGVKD. CDR3 length: 14 residues. V gave up 6 bases and J gave up 2 bases, with 14 bases separating them. DNA for the CDR3: TGTGCCATCAGGGGGGTGGGACTTACCTACGAGCAGTACTCC. Residues: CAIRGVGLTYEQYS.

J is TRBJ1-5 and V is TRBV19; a weak D match, TRBD1 (5 bases). There are 14 residues in the CDR3. CDR1 LNHDA and CDR2 SQIVND come from the germline V gene (reference sequence). The V end was cut by 9 bases, the J end by 4 bases, with 16 bases between. The CDR3 loop reads CASKDDSANQPQHF. Here the CDR3 DNA reads TGTGCCAGCAAAGACGACAGCGCTAATCAGCCCCAGCATTTT.